This TCR beta chain was captured by sequencing in a study of CD8 T cells in ankylosing spondylitis. General study results and limits: CD8+ disease-linked clones were present at relatively low frequencies in blood.

This CDR3 has 15 amino acids. The germline V gene has CDR1 SQVTM and CDR2 ANQGSEA. The ends were cut back, 1 base at V and 4 bases at J, with 16 bases in the middle. In TCRdb, the 5' RACE reads were re-called with MiXCR into one record per CDR3 protein. The sample records about 300,000 distinct CDR3 sequences, roughly 20% being singletons. Details on this clonotype: As yet, its antigen is unknown.

V is TRBV29-1 and J is TRBJ1-2; D not certain. This TCR was sampled from a female donor with ankylosing spondylitis or in good health (not recorded which). The specimen was blood, either unsorted or a sorted T cell fraction (not recorded which). The CDR3 is CSVEGPAGSGYGYTF. In nucleotides, the CDR3 is TGCAGCGTTGAAGGCCCGGCGGGGTCCGGCTATGGCTACACCTTC.